The 10 T cell receptor beta chains reported below all come from one sample, sequenced in a study of blood T cell repertoires in COVID-19. Using immunoSEQ multiplex PCR, the repertoire was profiled, and TCRdb retains in-frame clones only, with some absent. Seen here are more than 80,000 clones, 84% observed once, and the top ten hold around 14%. The sequenced material came from peripheral blood. Receptor source: an older woman with acute or convalescent COVID-19.

The chain couples TRBV19 to TRBJ2-5, with a possible D match to TRBD1 (6 bases). V dropped 3 bases and J dropped 2 bases, with 13 bases sitting between them. Germline loops: CDR1 LNHDA, CDR2 SQIVND (reference sequence). This CDR3 spans 15 amino acids. CDR3 region: CASSMASTGQETQYF. The CDR3 DNA sequence: TGTGCCAGTAGTATGGCGTCGACAGGACAAGAGACCCAGTACTTC.

The table lists this clone with a few counts. This chain uses TRBV30 with TRBJ1-2, with 12 bases matching TRBD1. The CDR3 loop spans 13 amino acids. Trimming cost V 8 bases and J 6 bases; bases outside gene matches: 7. The germline CDR1 and CDR2 sequences are GTSNPN and SVGIG (reference sequence). The CDR3 DNA reads as TGTGCCCGGGGGACAGGGGGCTCCCATGGCTACACCTTC. It encodes CARGTGGSHGYTF.

A single count supports this clone. The chain has TRBV27 and TRBJ2-7; weak D call: TRBD2 (6 bases). Between the trimmed V and J ends, which lost 2 bases and 1 base, there was a span of 15 bases. The CDR3 sequence is 16 residues long. Germline assignment: CDR1 MNHEY and CDR2 SMNVEV (reference sequence). The CDR3 sequence: CASSLRARDSSYEQYF. The CDR3 DNA reads TGTGCCAGCAGTTTAAGAGCCCGGGACTCTTCCTACGAGCAGTACTTC.

This clone was seen a single time. The chain carries TRBV11-1 and TRBJ2-7; the match to TRBD1 covers 7 bases. This CDR3 is 14 amino acids long. With V trimmed by 5 bases and J by 0 bases, 4 bases remained unmatched. Looked up from germline, CDR1 is SGHAT and CDR2 is FQDESV (reference sequence). The CDR3 sequence: CASSIRGSSYEQYF. The CDR3 DNA follows: TGTGCCAGCAGCATCAGGGGGAGCTCCTACGAGCAGTACTTC.

The chain is built from TRBV30 and TRBJ1-2; possible D gene TRBD1, 5 bases. The CDR3 runs to 15 residues. CDR1 is GTSNPN, CDR2 SVGIG, per germline (reference sequence). CDR3 DNA sequence: TGTGCGGGGGATAGCGCCCGGGGGGATTCGTATGGCTACACCTTC. Translated: CAGDSARGDSYGYTF.

The genes are TRBV6-5 and TRBJ2-7; TRBD1 matches at 10 bases. This CDR3 is 15 amino acids long. CDR1 is MNHEY and CDR2 is SVGAGI in the germline V gene. V trimming: 4 bases; J trimming: 1 base; junction bases outside the gene matches: 4. CDR3 in amino acids: CASSSRDRGSYEQYF. CDR3 DNA sequence: TGTGCCAGCAGTTCCCGGGACAGGGGATCCTACGAGCAGTACTTC.

The chain couples TRBV19 to TRBJ1-4, with D uncertain. Germline-derived CDR1 and CDR2 are LNHDA and SQIVND (reference sequence). The CDR3 loop spans 14 amino acids. Trimming cost V 7 bases and J 3 bases, with 12 bases left between them. The CDR3 DNA is TGTGCCAGTAAGCGTGATAGATCTAATGAAAAACTGTTTTTT. Its protein is CASKRDRSNEKLFF.

The CDR3 DNA reads as TGTGCCAGCAGCTTAAGGGGGGACAGAAACACTCAAGAGACCCAGTACTTC. It is translated as CASSLRGDRNTQETQYF. The rearrangement links TRBV7-3 to TRBJ2-5, with D possibly matching TRBD1 (7 bases). Deletions cut 1 base from V and 2 bases from J, with 17 bases between. The CDR3 contains 17 residues. Germline V gives CDR1 SGHTA, CDR2 FQGTGA.

This clone was counted a few times. The chain has TRBV5-1 and TRBJ1-5; no definite D call. The germline CDR1 and CDR2 sequences are SGHRS and YFSETQ. V gave up 0 bases and J gave up 2 bases, with 6 bases separating them. The CDR3 length is 14 residues. The CDR3 coding sequence is TGCGCCAGCAGCTTGGGACACGGCAATCAGCCCCAGCATTTT. This gives the protein CASSLGHGNQPQHF.

This clone has just a few counts. The chain links TRBV29-1 to TRBJ1-1; TRBD1 is a possible D gene (5 bases). The CDR3 length is 11 residues. V was trimmed by 6 bases and J by 8 bases, leaving 13 bases between them. From germline, CDR1 is SQVTM and CDR2 ANQGSEA. The CDR3 DNA sequence: TGCAGCGTAGATACCCAGGGAGAAGCTTTCTTT. It codes for CSVDTQGEAFF.